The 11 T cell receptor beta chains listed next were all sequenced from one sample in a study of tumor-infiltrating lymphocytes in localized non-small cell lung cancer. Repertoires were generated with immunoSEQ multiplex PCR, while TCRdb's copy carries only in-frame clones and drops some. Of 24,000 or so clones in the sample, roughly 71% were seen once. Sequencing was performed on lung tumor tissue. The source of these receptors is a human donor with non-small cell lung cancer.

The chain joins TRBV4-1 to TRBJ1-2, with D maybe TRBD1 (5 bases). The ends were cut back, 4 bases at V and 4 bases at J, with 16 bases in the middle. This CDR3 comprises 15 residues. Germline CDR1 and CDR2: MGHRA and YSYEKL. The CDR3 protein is CASSLTGADAYGYTF. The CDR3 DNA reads TGCGCCAGCAGCCTAACCGGGGCAGACGCCTATGGCTACACCTTC.

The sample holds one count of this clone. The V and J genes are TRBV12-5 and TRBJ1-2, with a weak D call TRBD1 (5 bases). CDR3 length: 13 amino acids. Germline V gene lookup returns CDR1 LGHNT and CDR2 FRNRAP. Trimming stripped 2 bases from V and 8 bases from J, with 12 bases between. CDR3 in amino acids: CASGLTWAGGYTF. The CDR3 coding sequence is TGTGCTAGTGGTTTGACCTGGGCAGGGGGCTACACCTTC. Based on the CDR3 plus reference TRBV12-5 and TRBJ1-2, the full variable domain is DARVTQTPRHKVTEMGQEVTMRCQPILGHNTVFWYRQTMMQGLELLAYFRNRAPLDDSGMPKDRFSAEMPDATLATLKIQPSEPRDSAVYFCASGLTWAGGYTFGSGTRLTVV.

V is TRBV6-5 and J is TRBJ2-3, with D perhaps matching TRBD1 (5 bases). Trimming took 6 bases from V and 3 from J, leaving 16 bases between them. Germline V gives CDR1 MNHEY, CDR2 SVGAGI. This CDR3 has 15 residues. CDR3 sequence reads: CASRFGSKGTDTQYF. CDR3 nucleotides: TGTGCCAGCAGGTTCGGGTCGAAGGGGACAGATACGCAGTATTTT.

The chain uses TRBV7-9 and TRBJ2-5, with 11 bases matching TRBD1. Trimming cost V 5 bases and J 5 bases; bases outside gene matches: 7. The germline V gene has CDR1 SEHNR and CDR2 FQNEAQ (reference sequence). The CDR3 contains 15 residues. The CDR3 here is CASSLDRGRRETQYF. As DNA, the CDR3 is TGTGCCAGCAGCCTGGACAGGGGGCGTAGGGAGACCCAGTACTTC.

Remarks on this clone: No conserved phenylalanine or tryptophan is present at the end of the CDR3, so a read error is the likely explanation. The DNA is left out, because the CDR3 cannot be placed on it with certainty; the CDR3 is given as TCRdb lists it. This chain's CDR3 is CASSKWGVPKVS. V is TRBV21-1 and J is TRBJ1-1. TRBV21-1 is an annotated pseudogene. Including both end residues, the CDR3 is 12 amino acids long.

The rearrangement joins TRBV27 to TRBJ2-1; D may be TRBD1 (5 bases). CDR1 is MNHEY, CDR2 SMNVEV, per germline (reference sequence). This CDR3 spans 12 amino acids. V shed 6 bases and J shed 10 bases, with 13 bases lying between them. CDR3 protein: CASRQGLGEQFF. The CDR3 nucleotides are TGTGCCAGCAGGCAGGGCTTAGGAGAGCAGTTCTTC.

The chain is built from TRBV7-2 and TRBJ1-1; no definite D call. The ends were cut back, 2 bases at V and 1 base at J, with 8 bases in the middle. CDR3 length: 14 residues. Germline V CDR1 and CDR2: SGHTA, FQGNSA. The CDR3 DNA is TGTGCCAGCAGCTTATATACGGGGAACACTGAAGCTTTCTTT. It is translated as CASSLYTGNTEAFF. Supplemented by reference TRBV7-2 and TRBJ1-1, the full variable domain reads GAGVSQSPSNKVTEKGKDVELRCDPISGHTALYWYRQSLGQGLEFLIYFQGNSAPDKSGLPSDRFSAERTGGSVSTLTIQRTQQEDSAVYLCASSLYTGNTEAFFGQGTRLTVV.

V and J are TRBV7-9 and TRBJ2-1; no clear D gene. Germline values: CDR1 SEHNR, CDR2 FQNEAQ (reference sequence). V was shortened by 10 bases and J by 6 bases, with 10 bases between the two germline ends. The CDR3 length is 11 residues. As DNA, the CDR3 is TGTGCCACCTGGGTGGTCAATGAGCAGTTCTTC. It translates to CATWVVNEQFF.

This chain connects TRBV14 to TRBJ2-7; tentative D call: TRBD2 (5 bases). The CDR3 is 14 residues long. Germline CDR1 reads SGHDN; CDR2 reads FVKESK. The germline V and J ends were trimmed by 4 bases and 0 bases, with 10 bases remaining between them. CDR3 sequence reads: CASSPRSGSYEQYF. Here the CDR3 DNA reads TGTGCCAGCAGCCCCAGGAGCGGCTCCTACGAGCAGTACTTC.

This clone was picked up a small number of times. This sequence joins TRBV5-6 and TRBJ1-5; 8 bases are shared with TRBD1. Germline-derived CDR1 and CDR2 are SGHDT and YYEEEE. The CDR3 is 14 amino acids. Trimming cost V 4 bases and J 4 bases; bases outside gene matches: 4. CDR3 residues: CASSRRQGNQPQHF. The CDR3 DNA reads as TGTGCCAGCAGCCGCCGACAGGGGAATCAGCCCCAGCATTTT.

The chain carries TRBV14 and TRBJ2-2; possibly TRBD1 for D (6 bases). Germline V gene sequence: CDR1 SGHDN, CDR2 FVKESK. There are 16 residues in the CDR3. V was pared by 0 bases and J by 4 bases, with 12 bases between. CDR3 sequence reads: CASSQDQGTPTGELFF. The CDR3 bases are TGTGCCAGCAGCCAAGATCAGGGGACCCCCACCGGGGAGCTGTTTTTT.